Shown below are 6 T cell receptor beta chains from a single sample sequenced in a study of Ad26.COV2.S vaccination and SARS-CoV-2 variants. Profiling relied on immunoSEQ multiplex PCR, and the TCRdb table lists in-frame clones only, not all of them. The table shows about half a million clones, with 89% occurring only once. Treatment meaning: around 19 received Ad26.COV2.S at low or high dose, single or two shots; about 5 received placebo; per-sample allocation not given. Sampling was done on day 63 after the first vaccine or placebo injection. Sequencing was performed on peripheral blood, taken in a trial of Ad26.COV2.S vaccine versus placebo. These TCRs come from a person between 18 and 60 years old who received the Ad26.COV2.S COVID-19 vaccine or a placebo.

The gene calls are TRBV18 and TRBJ2-2; D gene ambiguous. V lost 6 bases, J lost 6 bases, and 20 bases lay in between. CDR3 length equals 16 residues. Germline V gives CDR1 KGHSH, CDR2 LQKENI. CDR3 sequence (DNA): TGTGCCAGCTCGGTGTATGGGTCGCGGCTGGCCGGGGAGCTGTTTTTT. As protein: CASSVYGSRLAGELFF.

With regard to this clone: Other DNA sequences from this sample encode an identical CDR3 as well. The V gene is TRBV3-1 (or the pseudogene TRBV3-2), the J gene TRBJ2-7; D ambiguous. The CDR3 is made up of 12 amino acids. Germline loops: CDR1 LGHDT, CDR2 YNNKEL (reference sequence). V lost 1 base and J 3 bases, leaving 4 bases between the germline ends. CDR3 loop: CASSQVSYEQYF. DNA of the CDR3: TGTGCCAGCAGCCAAGTCAGCTACGAGCAGTACTTC.

The J gene is TRBJ1-6, the V gene TRBV3-1 (or the pseudogene TRBV3-2); unclear D gene. CDR1 and CDR2 from the germline V gene are LGHDT and YNNKEL (reference sequence). The CDR3 spans 15 residues. V lost 4 bases and J 9 bases, leaving 16 bases between the germline ends. CDR3 coding DNA: TGTGCCAGCAGCCTCCTCACCGCGTTCGGTTCACCCCTCCACTTT. This encodes CASSLLTAFGSPLHF.

The chain carries TRBV4-1 and TRBJ2-1, with D perhaps matching TRBD2 (6 bases). The CDR3 runs to 13 residues. V lost 4 bases, J lost 12 bases, and 16 bases lay in between. CDR1 and CDR2 from the germline V gene are MGHRA and YSYEKL. CDR3: CASSPGPGLRQFF. CDR3 DNA: TGCGCCAGCAGCCCAGGTCCGGGACTTCGGCAGTTCTTC.

This clone was counted a single time. The chain combines TRBV6-6 with TRBJ1-1; D gene uncertain. The CDR3 has 12 residues. Trimming shortened V by 2 bases and J by 3 bases, and 4 bases separated the two germline ends. Per the germline V gene, CDR1 is MNHNY and CDR2 is SVGAGI (reference sequence). CDR3 coding DNA: TGTGCCAGCAGTTACACCTACACTGAAGCTTTCTTT. It translates to CASSYTYTEAFF.

This rearrangement joins TRBV7-9 to TRBJ2-1; D is ambiguous. This CDR3 contains 14 residues. Germline V lookup: CDR1 SEHNR, CDR2 FQNEAQ (reference sequence). V was shortened by 4 bases and J by 4 bases, with 11 bases between the two germline ends. The CDR3 DNA is TGTGCCAGCAGCTACGGGTCGGGTTACAATGAGCAGTTCTTC. Translation: CASSYGSGYNEQFF.